This T cell receptor (beta chain) comes out of a study of T cell repertoires in cytomegalovirus infection. Study-wide background: Both a matching HLA type and CMV infection were indicated by public TCR beta signatures.

Whole-study results and caveats: Frequencies of public TCR beta families were cumulated, and this identified carriers of CMV plus the relevant HLA. The ex vivo response was dominated by HLA-C-restricted CMV-specific TCR beta clonotypes.

TCRdb re-derived calls from the reads in MiXCR, one entry per CDR3 protein. The sample holds around 900,000 distinct CDR3 sequences, around 32% seen once. The CDR3 sequence is 16 residues long. CDR1 and CDR2 from the germline V gene are SGHVT and SQSDAQ. As for this clonotype: No antigen is known for it. A clone one base away is much larger, so this may be a read error.

The sequence came from a human donor in good health (CMV status not recorded). Some clones in this sample may be carry-over from other donors' samples. The J gene is TRBJ2-3, the V gene TRBV7-4; possibly TRBD2 for D (5 bases). Source: cultured CD8+ T cells from PBMCs, taken from culture after CMV antigen stimulation. CDR3: CVSSPRTGKSTDTQYF. The CDR3 DNA reads as TGTGTCAGCAGCCCCAGGACCGGGAAAAGCACAGATACGCAGTATTTT.